This passage covers 20 T cell receptor beta chains from one sample sequenced in a study of cytomegalovirus exposure and HLA in healthy donors. The PCR contained 60 Vbeta and 13 Jbeta primers. Assay: immunoSEQ multiplex PCR; the TCRdb copy retains only in-frame clones and omits some. Among approximately 45,000 clones listed, around 72% were seen once. The specimen sequenced was PBMCs. These receptors originate from a woman under 40 in good health and CMV-seronegative.

The chain employs TRBV11-2 and TRBJ2-5, with a possible D match to TRBD2 (7 bases). This CDR3 region has 14 residues. Germline loops: CDR1 SGHAT, CDR2 FQNNGV. V lost 5 bases and J 5 bases, leaving 15 bases between the germline ends. The CDR3 protein is CASSRGAFGETQYF. CDR3 bases: TGTGCCAGCAGCCGGGGGGCATTCGGGGAGACCCAGTACTTC.

Remarks on this clone: Without the conserved terminal phenylalanine or tryptophan, this CDR3 likely stems from a read error. No DNA is shown, since the ends of the CDR3 on it are uncertain; the CDR3 is the one TCRdb lists. The genes are TRBV18 and TRBJ2-7; the table's D call of TRBD2 was not tested on the DNA. Looked up from germline, CDR1 is KGHSH and CDR2 is LQKENI. The CDR3 comprises 11 residues, both ends counted. This CDR3 reads CASSGAGSIHI.

This clone was seen a single time. The gene calls are TRBV5-1 and TRBJ1-2, with D possibly matching TRBD1 (5 bases). The CDR3 length is 13 residues. The V and J ends lost 7 bases and 7 bases respectively, with 17 bases between them. Germline CDR1 and CDR2: SGHRS and YFSETQ. Here the CDR3 reads CASFGGAISGYTF. In nucleotides, the CDR3 is TGCGCCAGCTTCGGAGGGGCTATTAGTGGCTACACCTTC.

CDR3 in amino acids: CASSPPLDREVYGYTF. The CDR3 region has the DNA TGCGCCAGCAGCCCCCCGCTTGACAGGGAAGTGTATGGCTACACCTTC. The chain links TRBV4-1 to TRBJ1-2, with 7 bases aligning to TRBD1. This CDR3 comprises 16 residues. Trimming cost V 4 bases and J 5 bases; bases outside gene matches: 13. The germline V gene encodes CDR1 MGHRA and CDR2 YSYEKL.

The V and J genes are TRBV15 and TRBJ1-2; D might be TRBD1 (6 bases). The germline V gene has CDR1 LNHNV and CDR2 YYDKDF (reference sequence). The CDR3 has 13 residues. Trimming shortened V by 0 bases and J by 7 bases, and 9 bases separated the two germline ends. CDR3 sequence: CATSRDGQTGYTF. The CDR3 region has the DNA TGTGCCACCAGCAGAGATGGACAGACTGGCTACACCTTC.

CDR3 bases: TGTGCCAGCAGGATGACAGGGGGGGTATGGGAGACCCAGTACTTC. Translation: CASRMTGGVWETQYF. The V gene is TRBV2, the J gene TRBJ2-5; 9 bases line up with TRBD1. Germline V gene data show CDR1 as SNHLY and CDR2 as FYNNEI. This CDR3 region has 15 residues. J gave up 5 bases and V 6 bases, and 10 bases lay outside the gene matches.

The CDR3 region has the DNA TGCGCCAGCAGCTCCTCGTCAGGGGTCGGCGAGACCCAGTACTTC. It translates to CASSSSSGVGETQYF. V and J are TRBV5-1 and TRBJ2-5, with D possibly being TRBD1 (6 bases). The CDR3 is made up of 15 amino acids. V shed 3 bases and J shed 5 bases, with 17 bases lying between them. Germline CDR1 and CDR2: SGHRS and YFSETQ.

The chain links TRBV5-1 to TRBJ2-1; no reliable D call. Germline V CDR1 and CDR2: SGHRS, YFSETQ. The V end was cut by 3 bases, the J end by 2 bases, with 12 bases between. The CDR3 has 15 amino acids. CDR3 region: CASSSPDSAYNEQFF. The CDR3 DNA follows: TGCGCCAGCAGCTCCCCTGACTCGGCCTACAATGAGCAGTTCTTC. Full variable domain (remainder filled in from reference TRBV5-1 and TRBJ2-1): KAGVTQTPRYLIKTRGQQVTLSCSPISGHRSVSWYQQTPGQGLQFLFEYFSETQRNKGNFPGRFSGRQFSNSRSEMNVSTLELGDSALYLCASSSPDSAYNEQFFGPGTRLTVL.

The chain is built from TRBV6-1 and TRBJ1-3, with D tentatively TRBD1 (6 bases). Germline V gene lookup returns CDR1 MNHNS and CDR2 SASEGT. The CDR3 totals 14 residues. V lost 6 bases, J lost 3 bases, and 12 bases lay in between. The CDR3 sequence is CASREQGFGNTIYF. The CDR3 DNA follows: TGTGCCAGCAGAGAACAGGGATTTGGAAACACCATATATTTT.

The gene calls are TRBV21-1 and TRBJ2-5; TRBD1 is taken as the D call from the table, unchecked against the DNA. TRBV21-1 is shown as a pseudogene. The CDR3 is made up of 13 amino acids. The chain's CDR3 is CASSKHRGETQYF. CDR3 nucleotide sequence: TGTGCCAGCAGCAAACACAGGGGAGAGACCCAGTACTTC.

This clone was seen many times. The rearrangement links TRBV30 to TRBJ1-2; D gene ambiguous. The CDR3 is made up of 13 amino acids. CDR1 is GTSNPN and CDR2 is SVGIG in the germline V gene (reference sequence). CDR3 protein: CAGQKATTYGYTF. CDR3 coding DNA: TGTGCTGGGCAGAAGGCAACCACTTATGGCTACACCTTC.

The genes are TRBV5-1 and TRBJ2-3; D is uncertain. This CDR3 comprises 15 residues. Trimming left V 0 bases short and J 5 bases short, with 13 bases between. CDR1 is SGHRS, CDR2 YFSETQ, per germline. The chain's CDR3 is CASSLVPGLIDTQYF. CDR3 nucleotides: TGCGCCAGCAGCTTGGTTCCGGGTTTGATAGATACGCAGTATTTT.

The J gene is TRBJ2-7, the V gene TRBV29-1, with D perhaps TRBD2 (5 bases). Germline values: CDR1 SQVTM, CDR2 ANQGSEA. CDR3 length: 13 residues. The V gene lost 3 bases and the J gene lost 3 bases, with 12 bases spanning the gap. The CDR3 nucleotides are TGCAGCGTTGACGGTGGGAGAGGCTACGAGCAGTACTTC. Encoded protein: CSVDGGRGYEQYF.

The chain links TRBV6-6 to TRBJ2-7; 7 positions match TRBD1. The CDR3 runs to 16 residues. J was trimmed by 7 bases and V by 5 bases; bases with no gene match: 17. Germline CDR1 reads MNHNY; CDR2 reads SVGAGI (reference sequence). CDR3 amino acids: CASSPWTGGLTWEQYF. The CDR3 DNA reads as TGTGCCAGCAGTCCGTGGACAGGCGGATTGACATGGGAGCAGTACTTC.

J is TRBJ1-5 and V is TRBV4-1, with TRBD1 matching over 8 bases. Germline-derived CDR1 and CDR2 are MGHRA and YSYEKL. CDR3 length equals 15 residues. The junction had 8 bases not matched to a gene; V was cut back by 4 bases and J by 6 bases. The CDR3 loop reads CASSPSDRAIQPQHF. DNA for the CDR3: TGCGCCAGCAGCCCCTCGGACAGGGCAATTCAGCCCCAGCATTTT.

This clone was detected a few times. The chain has TRBV28 and TRBJ1-4; TRBD1 agrees at 9 bases. The CDR3 has 14 residues. Germline CDR1 is MDHEN and CDR2 is SYDVKM. The J segment lost 7 bases and the V segment lost 6 bases, leaving 6 bases of the junction unmatched. CDR3 region: CASSNGDRVEKLFF. Here the CDR3 DNA reads TGTGCCAGCAGCAACGGGGACAGGGTTGAAAAACTGTTTTTT.

The chain is built from TRBV15 and TRBJ2-7; the D is unclear. The germline V gene has CDR1 LNHNV and CDR2 YYDKDF (reference sequence). V was pared by 1 base and J by 3 bases, with 10 bases between. The CDR3 runs 14 residues. Here the CDR3 DNA reads TGTGCCACCAGCAGAGTTCTCAGTCTCTACGAGCAGTACTTC. It codes for CATSRVLSLYEQYF.

This clone was seen once. The V gene is TRBV7-2, the J gene TRBJ2-3, with 8 bases matching TRBD2. The V gene end was trimmed by 5 bases and the J gene end by 1 base; junction bases not matched to a gene: 5. This CDR3 spans 15 amino acids. Germline V gives CDR1 SGHTA, CDR2 FQGNSA. CDR3 nucleotides: TGTGCCAGCAGCACGAGCGGGGGCCGCACAGATACGCAGTATTTT. It yields the protein CASSTSGGRTDTQYF.

The genes are TRBV10-3 and TRBJ1-4; 7 nucleotides match TRBD1. V trimming: 6 bases; J trimming: 8 bases; junction bases outside the gene matches: 6. CDR3 length: 13 amino acids. Germline values: CDR1 ENHRY, CDR2 SYGVKD. In DNA, the CDR3 is TGTGCCATCAGGACAACAGGGGACGAAAAACTGTTTTTT. Translated, it gives CAIRTTGDEKLFF.

The CDR3 loop reads CASSQERGKTQYF. CDR3 bases: TGTGCCAGCAGCCAGGAACGGGGGAAGACCCAGTACTTC. This chain links TRBV5-4 with TRBJ2-5, with a weak D call TRBD2 (6 bases). The CDR3 spans 13 residues. Germline loops: CDR1 SGHNT, CDR2 YYREEE (reference sequence). The V gene lost 4 bases and the J gene lost 6 bases, with 13 bases spanning the gap.